Shown below are 26 T cell receptor beta chains from a single sample sequenced in a study of blood T cells in healthy people across ages. Then a second PCR, running roughly 7 to 11 cycles, was carried out with a sample-barcoded 5' primer and a J-beta primer mix. TCRdb reanalysed the 5' RACE reads using MiXCR and keeps one entry per CDR3 protein. The sample yields 750,000 to 950,000 distinct CDR3 sequences, approximately 53% seen once. Sequencing was carried out using blood. The receptor set was obtained from a man older than 75 in good health.

CDR3 coding DNA: TGTGCCAGCTCACGCGCTCTAGAGGGCGAAGCTTTCTTT. As protein: CASSRALEGEAFF. This rearrangement joins TRBV18 to TRBJ1-1; D gene unclear. This CDR3 contains 13 residues. V was clipped by 4 bases and J by 8 bases, with 14 bases between them. The germline V gene has CDR1 KGHSH and CDR2 LQKENI.

CDR3 coding DNA: TGTGCCAGCAGACCCGGACTAGTGGGAGGGACTGATACGCAGTATTTT. As protein: CASRPGLVGGTDTQYF. The chain uses TRBV6-2 or TRBV6-3 and TRBJ2-3, with 7 bases fitting TRBD2. Germline values: CDR1 MNHEY, CDR2 SVGEGT. The CDR3 is made up of 16 amino acids. Trimming took 6 bases from V and 6 from J; bases not matched to a gene: 15.

This clonotype showed up just a few times. The chain uses TRBV7-2 and TRBJ2-7; 8 bases match TRBD1. V shed 0 bases and J 4 bases; nucleotides not matched to a gene: 5. The CDR3 contains 15 residues. Germline CDR1 reads SGHTA; CDR2 reads FQGNSA. The CDR3 coding sequence is TGTGCCAGCAGCTTAGCCCCTCAGGGGGCATACGAGCAGTACTTC. Protein: CASSLAPQGAYEQYF.

The chain has TRBV9 and TRBJ2-1; D might be TRBD1 (5 bases). V lost 4 bases to trimming and J lost 7 bases, with 15 bases between them. This CDR3 spans 14 amino acids. Germline-derived CDR1 and CDR2 are SGDLS and YYNGEE. The CDR3 bases are TGTGCCAGCAGCTCCCAGGGCCTGGGGAATGAGCAGTTCTTC. It encodes CASSSQGLGNEQFF.

The rearrangement joins TRBV6-5 to TRBJ2-1; 11 bases are shared with TRBD2. V dropped 0 bases and J dropped 6; count of bases not matched to a gene: 10. Germline CDR1 MNHEY, CDR2 SVGAGI. The CDR3 has 18 residues. The DNA for the CDR3 is TGTGCCAGCAGTTACTCAGGGTTAGCGGGAGGGCCCAGCAATGAGCAGTTCTTC. Translated, it gives CASSYSGLAGGPSNEQFF.

This clonotype is a singleton in its sample. The chain couples TRBV7-8 to TRBJ2-7, with TRBD2 identical over 9 bases. Germline loops: CDR1 SGHVS, CDR2 FQNEAQ. The ends lost 1 base at V and 2 bases at J; junction bases unmatched: 9. This CDR3 comprises 17 residues. CDR3 region: CASSLGGVASGTYEQYF. CDR3 nucleotide sequence: TGTGCCAGCAGCTTAGGAGGAGTCGCTAGCGGGACCTACGAGCAGTACTTC.

This clonotype has only a few counts. The chain is built from TRBV7-3 and TRBJ2-5; 9 nucleotides align to TRBD2. The DNA end favors TRBJ2-7, so the J call may be wrong. CDR3 length equals 19 residues. Per the germline V gene, CDR1 is SGHTA and CDR2 is FQGTGA. The CDR3 coding sequence is TGTGCCAGCAGCTTAATAGCAGGGGATTTTGGCGGGAGGGCCGTCGAGCAGTACTTC. It yields the protein CASSLIAGDFGGRAVEQYF.

The chain links TRBV7-9 to TRBJ2-4, with D possibly TRBD2 on 5 matching bases. The J call may be wrong; the DNA end is better matched by TRBJ2-5. This CDR3 contains 15 residues. Germline loops: CDR1 SEHNR, CDR2 FQNEAQ (reference sequence). The CDR3 spells CASSLESGNQETQYF. The CDR3 bases are TGTGCCAGCAGCTTAGAGAGCGGAAACCAAGAGACCCAGTACTTC.

The chain recombines TRBV20-1 with TRBJ2-4; possible D gene TRBD2, 6 bases. The CDR3 has 14 residues. Germline V gene data show CDR1 as DFQATT and CDR2 as SNEGSKA (reference sequence). Between the trimmed V and J ends, which lost 1 base and 13 bases, there was a span of 20 bases. The CDR3 loop is CSARGGRFFGEQYF. The CDR3 region has the DNA TGCAGTGCTAGAGGGGGGAGGTTCTTCGGGGAGCAGTACTTC.

The chain is built from TRBV28 and TRBJ2-3; TRBD2 matches at 9 bases. CDR3 length: 15 amino acids. Germline loops: CDR1 MDHEN, CDR2 SYDVKM. J was trimmed by 8 bases and V by 6 bases; bases with no gene match: 12. CDR3: CASSAPRTSVTTQYF. In nucleotides, the CDR3 is TGTGCCAGCAGCGCCCCCCGGACTAGCGTAACTACGCAGTATTTT.

The chain carries TRBV7-3 and TRBJ2-3; no definite D call. Germline loops: CDR1 SGHTA, CDR2 FQGTGA. This CDR3 is built from 13 residues. Trimming took off 2 bases at V and 9 bases at J, with 12 bases between the two ends. The CDR3 protein is CASSLEALLTQYF. CDR3 bases: TGTGCCAGCAGCTTAGAAGCGCTTCTGACGCAGTATTTT.

CDR3 residues: CASSFSGGIWDEQYF. For the CDR3, the DNA is TGTGCCAGCAGCTTCTCAGGGGGAATATGGGACGAGCAGTACTTC. This chain connects TRBV7-2 to TRBJ2-7; 7 nucleotides agree with TRBD1. Germline CDR1 is SGHTA and CDR2 is FQGNSA. There are 15 residues in the CDR3. Trimming at V came to 3 bases and at J to 5 bases, leaving 10 bases not matched to a gene.

The genes are TRBV6-5 and TRBJ1-5, with no clear D. The CDR3 consists of 14 residues. Trimming pared 2 bases from V and 2 bases from J, leaving 7 bases between. From germline, CDR1 is MNHEY and CDR2 SVGAGI. CDR3 in DNA: TGTGCCAGCAGTTACGAGATTTGCAATCAGCCCCAGCATTTT. Translating gives CASSYEICNQPQHF.

This clonotype has more than one count but fewer than ten. The chain has TRBV28 and TRBJ2-3, with D hard to call. Germline V gives CDR1 MDHEN, CDR2 SYDVKM. This CDR3 spans 14 amino acids. V lost 6 bases and J lost 1, with 11 bases in between. The CDR3 region has the DNA TGTGCCAGCAGACCTCAAGGCCGCACAGATACGCAGTATTTT. Translated, it gives CASRPQGRTDTQYF.

The rearrangement uses TRBV4-2 and TRBJ1-1, with a tentative D call TRBD1 (6 bases). Germline CDR1 LGHNA, CDR2 YNFKEQ. The CDR3 sequence is 15 residues long. The V end lost 4 bases, the J end lost 2 bases, and 14 bases lay between the germline ends. The CDR3 loop reads CASSPGASTNTEAFF. CDR3 DNA sequence: TGTGCCAGCAGCCCAGGGGCTTCCACAAACACTGAAGCTTTCTTT.

The chain carries TRBV6-1 and TRBJ2-2; perhaps TRBD1 as D (5 bases). The CDR3 contains 16 residues. Trimming pared 2 bases from V and 6 bases from J, leaving 16 bases between. Germline-derived CDR1 and CDR2 are MNHNS and SASEGT. This CDR3 reads CASSERKSTGAGELFF. CDR3 bases: TGTGCCAGCAGTGAAAGAAAGTCAACAGGTGCCGGGGAGCTGTTTTTT.

The genes are TRBV5-1 and TRBJ2-4, with 14 bases aligning to TRBD2. The J call may be mistaken, given a closer DNA end match to TRBJ2-7. CDR1 is SGHRS and CDR2 is YFSETQ in the germline V gene. This CDR3 contains 17 residues. The CDR3 spells CASSKQEPGLAGDEQYF. CDR3 coding DNA: TGCGCCAGCAGCAAACAGGAGCCGGGACTAGCGGGAGACGAGCAGTACTTC.

V usage is TRBV9 and J usage is TRBJ2-1; D uncertain. Germline V gives CDR1 SGDLS, CDR2 YYNGEE. V lost 0 bases, J lost 5 bases, and 9 bases lay in between. The CDR3 has 14 amino acids. Here the CDR3 reads CASSVGDADNEQFF. In DNA form, the CDR3 reads TGTGCCAGCAGCGTAGGCGACGCCGACAATGAGCAGTTCTTC.

This clonotype was seen a few times. This chain joins TRBV7-8 and TRBJ2-7; 15 nucleotides line up with TRBD2. This CDR3 has 16 residues. The junction had 4 bases not matched to a gene; V was cut back by 3 bases and J by 4 bases. The germline V gene has CDR1 SGHVS and CDR2 FQNEAQ. In DNA form, the CDR3 reads TGTGCCAGCAGCTTCCAAGGACTAGCGGGAGGGTACGAGCAGTACTTC. Translating it yields CASSFQGLAGGYEQYF.

This clonotype was detected a few times. The chain couples TRBV9 to TRBJ2-3, with 8 positions matching TRBD2. With V trimmed by 0 bases and J by 6 bases, 12 bases remained unmatched. This CDR3 has 17 residues. The germline gives CDR1 SGDLS, CDR2 YYNGEE. The CDR3 protein is CASSVEGLGAPHDTQYF. The CDR3 DNA is TGTGCCAGCAGCGTAGAGGGACTAGGTGCCCCTCATGATACGCAGTATTTT.

The CDR3 region is CASSLREAGGRSYNEQYF. CDR3 nucleotide sequence: TGTGCCAGCAGCTTAAGAGAAGCGGGAGGGAGATCCTACAATGAGCAGTACTTC. This chain links TRBV7-8 with TRBJ2-1; 10 bases line up with TRBD2. The J call could be wrong; TRBJ2-7 is a better fit for the DNA end. CDR1 SGHVS and CDR2 FQNEAQ come from the germline V gene. This CDR3 region has 18 residues.

This clonotype was detected a few times. The chain carries TRBV5-1 and TRBJ1-1, with D tentatively TRBD1 (5 bases). The CDR3 is made up of 13 amino acids. V lost 4 bases to trimming and J lost 7 bases, with 14 bases between them. The germline V gene encodes CDR1 SGHRS and CDR2 YFSETQ. The CDR3 bases are TGCGCCAGCAGCCCCCAGGCGGGGGTTGAAGCTTTCTTT. Its translation is CASSPQAGVEAFF.

This clonotype was counted between two and nine times. This chain links TRBV5-1 with TRBJ2-6, with D hard to call. The germline CDR1 and CDR2 sequences are SGHRS and YFSETQ. V was trimmed by 0 bases and J by 3 bases, leaving 7 bases between them. The CDR3 spans 15 residues. For the CDR3, the DNA is TGCGCCAGCAGCTTGGGCGCTGGTGGGGCCAACGTCCTGACTTTC. Residues: CASSLGAGGANVLTF.

The gene calls are TRBV29-1 and TRBJ1-2; tentatively, D is TRBD1 (5 bases). Per germline, CDR1 SQVTM and CDR2 ANQGSEA. The CDR3 is 12 amino acids. Deletions cut 4 bases from V and 7 bases from J, with 13 bases between. The CDR3 nucleotides are TGCAGCGTTGGAACAGGACGTGCTGGCTACACCTTC. This encodes CSVGTGRAGYTF.

This clonotype appeared a few times. V and J are TRBV28 and TRBJ2-7; the D gene is possibly TRBD2 (6 bases). Per germline, CDR1 MDHEN and CDR2 SYDVKM. This CDR3 comprises 12 residues. V dropped 7 bases and J dropped 0 bases, with 7 bases sitting between them. CDR3 DNA: TGTGCCAGCATCGGGAGCTCCTACGAGCAGTACTTC. Translated, it gives CASIGSSYEQYF. The full variable domain, in which reference TRBV28 and TRBJ2-7 provide the parts outside the CDR3, is DVKVTQSSRYLVKRTGEKVFLECVQDMDHENMFWYRQDPGLGLRLIYFSYDVKMKEKGDIPEGYSVSREKKERFSLILESASTNQTSMYLCASIGSSYEQYFGPGTRLTVT.

The V gene is TRBV7-9, the J gene TRBJ1-4, with D possibly TRBD1 on 6 matching bases. The CDR3 has 16 amino acids. V was cut by 6 bases and J by 5 bases, with 19 bases left in between. The V gene's germline CDR1 is SEHNR and CDR2 FQNEAQ (reference sequence). CDR3 sequence reads: CASREVATGRNEKLFF. CDR3 nucleotide sequence: TGTGCCAGCAGGGAGGTGGCTACAGGGCGGAATGAAAAACTGTTTTTT.